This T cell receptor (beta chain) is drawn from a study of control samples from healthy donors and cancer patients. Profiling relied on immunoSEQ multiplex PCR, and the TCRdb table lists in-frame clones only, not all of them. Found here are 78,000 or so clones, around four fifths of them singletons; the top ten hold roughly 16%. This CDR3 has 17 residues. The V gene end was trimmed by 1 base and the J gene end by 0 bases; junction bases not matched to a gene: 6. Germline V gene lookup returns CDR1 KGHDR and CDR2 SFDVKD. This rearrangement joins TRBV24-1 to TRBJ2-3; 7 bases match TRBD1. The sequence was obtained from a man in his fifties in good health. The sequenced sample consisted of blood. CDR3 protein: CATSDFEGAASTDTQYF. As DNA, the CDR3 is TGTGCCACCAGTGATTTTGAGGGGGCCGCTAGCACAGATACGCAGTATTTT.